The 5 T cell receptor beta chains listed next were all sequenced from one sample in a study of identical twins. TCRdb reprocessed the 5' RACE reads with MiXCR, giving one entry per CDR3 protein. The sample carries some 560,000 distinct CDR3 sequences, 9% to 10% recorded once. These same records also appear under a second study, on yellow fever vaccine responses in identical twins.

Material: PBMCs. Every receptor here comes from a woman aged 18-29 years in good health.

The genes are TRBV6-2 or TRBV6-3 and TRBJ2-1, with 10 bases matching TRBD2. The V gene's germline CDR1 is MNHEY and CDR2 SVGEGT. This CDR3 contains 17 residues. V shed 7 bases and J 4 bases; nucleotides not matched to a gene: 13. In nucleotides, the CDR3 is TGTGCCAGCAAATGGACCGGAGCGGGAGGGAAATACAATGAGCAGTTCTTC. Its protein is CASKWTGAGGKYNEQFF.

The V call is TRBV6-4, the J call TRBJ1-2; the D is unclear. The germline V gene has CDR1 MRHNA and CDR2 SNTAGT. The CDR3 is 12 residues long. Trimming shortened V by 4 bases and J by 4 bases, and 7 bases separated the two germline ends. CDR3 sequence reads: CASSADGYGYTF. CDR3 in DNA: TGTGCCAGCAGTGCGGACGGCTATGGCTACACCTTC.

Only a few counts were recorded for this clonotype. The V gene is TRBV29-1, the J gene TRBJ2-1, with a possible D match to TRBD1 (5 bases). The CDR3 totals 15 residues. The germline gives CDR1 SQVTM, CDR2 ANQGSEA. V lost 2 bases and J lost 4, with 15 bases in between. In DNA form, the CDR3 reads TGCAGCGTTGAATCGTCGGACACTACTTACAATGAGCAGTTCTTC. It specifies CSVESSDTTYNEQFF.

This clonotype was seen a few times. The gene calls are TRBV6-5 and TRBJ1-1, with a tentative D call TRBD1 (6 bases). V lost 2 bases and J 5 bases, leaving 12 bases between the germline ends. This CDR3 spans 14 amino acids. Germline V CDR1 and CDR2: MNHEY, SVGAGI. CDR3 region: CASSYLAGETEAFF. In DNA form, the CDR3 reads TGTGCCAGCAGTTACCTCGCAGGGGAGACTGAAGCTTTCTTT.

The sample holds a few counts of this clonotype. This rearrangement joins TRBV18 to TRBJ2-1; 8 bases map to TRBD2. Germline V gene lookup returns CDR1 KGHSH and CDR2 LQKENI. The CDR3 length is 20 residues. The ends lost 2 bases at V and 1 base at J; junction bases unmatched: 16. CDR3 sequence (DNA): TGTGCCAGCTCACCAAAAATCGAGCGGGAGTTGGTACGGTCCTACAATGAGCAGTTCTTC. This gives the protein CASSPKIERELVRSYNEQFF. Looking up the rest from reference TRBV18 and TRBJ2-1 gives the full variable domain: NAGVMQNPRHLVRRRGQEARLRCSPMKGHSHVYWYRQLPEEGLKFMVYLQKENIIDESGMPKERFSAEFPKEGPSILRIQQVVRGDSAAYFCASSPKIERELVRSYNEQFFGPGTRLTVL.